The 17 T cell receptor beta chains below were found in one sample sequenced in a study of blood T cells in healthy people across ages. A second PCR of about 7 to 12 cycles used a sample-barcoded 5' primer and a J-beta primer mix. TCRdb ran MiXCR on the 5' RACE reads and lists one entry per CDR3 protein. The repertoire consists of some 1.1 million distinct CDR3 sequences, with roughly two fifths occurring once and the leading ten covering around 12%. Sample: blood. The receptors were gathered from a man between 18 and 29 years old in good health.

This clonotype was recorded a few times. This sequence joins TRBV4-3 and TRBJ2-3; possible D gene TRBD1, 7 bases. In germline, CDR1 is LGHNA, CDR2 YSLEER. This CDR3 comprises 18 residues. V was clipped by 0 bases and J by 0 bases, with 16 bases between them. CDR3 sequence reads: CASSQDRGDSQSTDTQYF. The CDR3 DNA is TGCGCCAGCAGCCAAGATAGGGGGGACAGCCAAAGCACAGATACGCAGTATTTT.

This clonotype was recorded a few times. J is TRBJ1-5 and V is TRBV12-3 or TRBV12-4, with 7 bases identical to TRBD1. V was pared by 5 bases and J by 3 bases, with 10 bases of the junction left unmatched. The CDR3 loop spans 16 amino acids. CDR3 sequence (DNA): TGTGCCAGCAGTCCCGACAGGGACAGACCCAATCAGCCCCAGCATTTT. Translated, it gives CASSPDRDRPNQPQHF.

V usage is TRBV15 and J usage is TRBJ1-3; D ambiguous. V lost 5 bases and J 0 bases, leaving 11 bases between the germline ends. Germline values: CDR1 LNHNV, CDR2 YYDKDF (reference sequence). This CDR3 is 15 amino acids long. The CDR3 loop reads CATSPRLSSGNTIYF. Written as DNA, the CDR3 is TGTGCCACCAGCCCCCGGTTAAGCTCTGGAAACACCATATATTTT.

A few counts support this clonotype. The chain carries TRBV27 and TRBJ1-5; D is perhaps TRBD1 (5 bases). The CDR3 is made up of 18 amino acids. V was pared by 5 bases and J by 2 bases, with 22 bases between. Germline V lookup: CDR1 MNHEY, CDR2 SMNVEV (reference sequence). The DNA of the CDR3 is TGTGCCAGCAGTGCCAAAGGGTCAGGGTTGTCGGGCAATCAGCCCCAGCATTTT. Protein product: CASSAKGSGLSGNQPQHF.

A remark on this clonotype: Its ends do not fully match the called genes, so a read error is possible. This chain joins TRBV12-3 or TRBV12-4 and TRBJ2-7, with a tentative D call TRBD2 (5 bases). The CDR3 is 13 amino acids. CDR3 loop: CACSLGLGGEQYF. The CDR3 coding sequence is TGTGCCTGCAGTTTAGGCCTCGGCGGGGAGCAGTACTTC.

The chain employs TRBV10-3 and TRBJ1-4; D is unclear. Germline CDR1 ENHRY, CDR2 SYGVKD. The CDR3 runs 13 residues. Trimming removed 6 bases from V and 5 bases from J, with 10 bases in between. The CDR3 DNA reads as TGTGCCATCAGCCCCTACGGGAATGAAAAACTGTTTTTT. Amino acid sequence: CAISPYGNEKLFF.

The chain couples TRBV5-1 to TRBJ1-1; D remains unclear. The CDR3 covers 12 residues. V lost 5 bases and J 11 bases, leaving 16 bases between the germline ends. In germline, CDR1 is SGHRS, CDR2 YFSETQ. The CDR3 nucleotides are TGCGCCAGCAGACAAGGACCCTCGGTGGCTTTCTTT. It yields the protein CASRQGPSVAFF.

The rearrangement joins TRBV5-1 to TRBJ1-5; tentative D call: TRBD1 (5 bases). Trimming pared 0 bases from V and 2 bases from J, leaving 12 bases between. CDR1 is SGHRS, CDR2 YFSETQ, per germline. The CDR3 contains 16 residues. The CDR3 region is CASSLVPGTGNQPQHF. The CDR3 DNA sequence: TGCGCCAGCAGCTTGGTACCGGGGACGGGCAATCAGCCCCAGCATTTT.

This chain connects TRBV20-1 to TRBJ2-1, with D perhaps TRBD1 (6 bases). The DNA end favors TRBJ2-7, so the J call may be wrong. Germline values: CDR1 DFQATT, CDR2 SNEGSKA (reference sequence). The CDR3 runs 15 residues. The CDR3 coding sequence is TGCAGTGCTAGAGTCGTAACAGGGTGGATGGATGAGCAGTACTTC. Its translation: CSARVVTGWMDEQYF.

This clonotype was observed once. V is TRBV6-5 and J is TRBJ2-4; 7 bases are a match to TRBD2. TRBJ2-5 matches the DNA end more closely, so the J call is doubtful. There are 14 residues in the CDR3. Germline CDR1 is MNHEY and CDR2 is SVGAGI. CDR3 sequence: CASSYSAGEKTQYF. The CDR3 nucleotides read TGTGCCAGCAGTTACTCGGCGGGGGAGAAGACCCAGTACTTC.

J is TRBJ2-5 and V is TRBV3-1, with D unresolved. The CDR3 has 16 amino acids. Trimming shortened V by 4 bases and J by 7 bases, and 22 bases separated the two germline ends. Germline CDR1 and CDR2: LGHDT and YNNKEL (reference sequence). The DNA for the CDR3 is TGTGCCAGCAGCCGAGTGAGTGGCGAGACTCGTGGGACCCAGTACTTC. Amino acid sequence: CASSRVSGETRGTQYF.

The gene calls are TRBV7-9 and TRBJ2-1, with 12 bases aligning to TRBD2. CDR1 and CDR2 from the germline V gene are SEHNR and FQNEAQ (reference sequence). The CDR3 is made up of 19 amino acids. V lost 5 bases and J lost 0; bases outside the gene matches: 11. The CDR3 protein is CASSATSGGSTSSYNEQFF. The CDR3 DNA sequence: TGTGCCAGCAGCGCAACTAGCGGGGGGTCAACTAGCTCCTACAATGAGCAGTTCTTC.

The gene calls are TRBV19 and TRBJ2-3, with D tentatively TRBD1 or TRBD2 (5 bases each). CDR1 LNHDA and CDR2 SQIVND come from the germline V gene (reference sequence). V was trimmed by 1 base and J by 4 bases, leaving 15 bases between them. This CDR3 is built from 16 residues. The DNA of the CDR3 is TGTGCCAGTAGTATAGTAGCAGGGAAGAGGGCAGATACGCAGTATTTT. It is translated as CASSIVAGKRADTQYF.

The V and J genes are TRBV24-1 and TRBJ1-4; D gene ambiguous. The germline V gene has CDR1 KGHDR and CDR2 SFDVKD. This CDR3 comprises 13 residues. Trimming took off 5 bases at V and 5 bases at J, with 8 bases between the two ends. CDR3 residues: CATSGVLNEKLFF. In nucleotides, the CDR3 is TGTGCCACCAGTGGGGTCCTCAATGAAAAACTGTTTTTT.

V usage is TRBV7-9 and J usage is TRBJ1-1; D unresolved. This CDR3 is 13 amino acids long. Germline assignment: CDR1 SEHNR and CDR2 FQNEAQ (reference sequence). The V end was cut by 8 bases, the J end by 4 bases, with 14 bases between. The CDR3 region has the DNA TGTGCCAGCTCCCGAGGCGTAGGCACTGAAGCTTTCTTT. Protein sequence: CASSRGVGTEAFF.

This chain uses TRBV20-1 with TRBJ2-7, with 8 bases aligning to TRBD1. TRBJ2-5 matches the DNA end more closely, so the J call is doubtful. The CDR3 covers 12 residues. Germline lookup yields CDR1 DFQATT and CDR2 SNEGSKA (reference sequence). The CDR3 here is CGTTGESETQYF. The CDR3 coding sequence is TGCGGTACGACAGGGGAGTCGGAGACCCAGTACTTC.

This clonotype has just a few counts. The chain couples TRBV12-3 or TRBV12-4 to TRBJ1-4, with 7 bases fitting TRBD1. V was pared by 5 bases and J by 8 bases, with 8 bases of the junction left unmatched. This CDR3 comprises 14 residues. The CDR3 region has the DNA TGTGCCAGCAGTCAGGACAGGTTGGGGGAAAAACTGTTTTTT. Translation: CASSQDRLGEKLFF.